These 3 T cell receptor beta chains came from one sample sequenced in a study of blood T cell repertoires in COVID-19. The data were produced by immunoSEQ multiplex PCR, yet TCRdb's version contains in-frame clones alone and is incomplete. This table has roughly 200,000 clones, around nine tenths appearing once. Material for sequencing was peripheral blood. Every receptor here comes from a man aged 55 to 70 who had recovered from COVID-19.

The CDR3 region is CASSRGLLAGGRADTQYF. The CDR3 DNA sequence: TGCGCCAGCAGCCGAGGTTTACTAGCGGGGGGGCGGGCAGATACGCAGTATTTT. J is TRBJ2-3 and V is TRBV4-3; TRBD2 agrees at 13 bases. This CDR3 is 18 amino acids long. The V gene's germline CDR1 is LGHNA and CDR2 YSLEER. The junction had 11 bases not matched to a gene; V was cut back by 4 bases and J by 4 bases.

The J gene is TRBJ2-2, the V gene TRBV4-3; 7 bases line up with TRBD1. CDR1 is LGHNA and CDR2 is YSLEER in the germline V gene. The trim removed 4 bases at V and 0 bases at J, leaving 8 bases unmatched. The CDR3 has 17 residues. This CDR3 reads CASSLTGTVANTGELFF. The CDR3 DNA sequence: TGCGCCAGCAGCCTCACAGGGACAGTCGCGAACACCGGGGAGCTGTTTTTT.

This CDR3 reads CASSFSAPTGRYGYTF. In nucleotides, the CDR3 is TGTGCCAGCAGTTTCTCCGCCCCGACGGGGAGATATGGCTACACCTTC. The chain uses TRBV28 and TRBJ1-2; D not certain. Per the germline V gene, CDR1 is MDHEN and CDR2 is SYDVKM. The CDR3 spans 16 residues. The V gene lost 3 bases and the J gene lost 5 bases, with 19 bases spanning the gap.